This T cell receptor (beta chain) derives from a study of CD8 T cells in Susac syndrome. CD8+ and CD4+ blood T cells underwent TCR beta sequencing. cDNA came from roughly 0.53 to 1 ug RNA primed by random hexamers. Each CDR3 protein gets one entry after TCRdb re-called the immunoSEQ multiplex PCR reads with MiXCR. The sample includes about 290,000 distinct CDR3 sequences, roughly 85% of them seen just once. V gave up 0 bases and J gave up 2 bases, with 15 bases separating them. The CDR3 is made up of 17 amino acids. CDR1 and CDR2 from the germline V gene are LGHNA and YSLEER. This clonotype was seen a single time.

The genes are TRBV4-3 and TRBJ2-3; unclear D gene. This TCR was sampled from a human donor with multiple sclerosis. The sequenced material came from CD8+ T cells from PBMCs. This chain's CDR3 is CASSQEMDLKNTDTQYF. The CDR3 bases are TGCGCCAGCAGCCAAGAAATGGACCTAAAAAACACAGATACGCAGTATTTT.